The TCR beta chain under discussion was sequenced for a study of blood T cell repertoires in COVID-19. Clones were read by immunoSEQ multiplex PCR, and TCRdb kept only the in-frame ones, dropping some. The table has 250,000 to 350,000 clones, roughly 84% seen once. From germline, CDR1 is SGDLS and CDR2 YYNGEE. This CDR3 has 14 amino acids. Trimming at V came to 3 bases and at J to 8 bases, leaving 9 bases not matched to a gene. The V call is TRBV9, the J call TRBJ1-2; 8 bases map to TRBD1. The TCR originated in a person aged 65 to 85 with COVID-19, enrolled during active disease. Sequencing input: peripheral blood. The CDR3 region has the DNA TGTGCCAGCAGCGCCACAGGGGGGGCTGGGGGCTACACCTTC. It yields the protein CASSATGGAGGYTF.